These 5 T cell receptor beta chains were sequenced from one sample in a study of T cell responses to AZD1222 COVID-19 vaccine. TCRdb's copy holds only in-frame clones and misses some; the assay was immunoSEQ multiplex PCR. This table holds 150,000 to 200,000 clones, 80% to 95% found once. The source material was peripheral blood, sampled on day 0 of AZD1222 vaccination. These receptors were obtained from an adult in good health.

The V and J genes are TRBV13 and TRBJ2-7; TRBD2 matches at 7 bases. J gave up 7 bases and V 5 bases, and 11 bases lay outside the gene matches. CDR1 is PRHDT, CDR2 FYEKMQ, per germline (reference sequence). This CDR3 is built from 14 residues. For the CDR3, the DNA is TGTGCCAGCAGCGGACCCGGGACTACCGTAGAGCAGTACTTC. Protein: CASSGPGTTVEQYF.

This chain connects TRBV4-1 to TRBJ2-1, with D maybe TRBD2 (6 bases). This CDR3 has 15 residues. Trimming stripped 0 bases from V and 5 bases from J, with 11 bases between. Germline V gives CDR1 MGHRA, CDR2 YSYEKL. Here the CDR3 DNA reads TGCGCCAGCAGCCAAGAGGTGAGACTAGACAATGAGCAGTTCTTC. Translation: CASSQEVRLDNEQFF.

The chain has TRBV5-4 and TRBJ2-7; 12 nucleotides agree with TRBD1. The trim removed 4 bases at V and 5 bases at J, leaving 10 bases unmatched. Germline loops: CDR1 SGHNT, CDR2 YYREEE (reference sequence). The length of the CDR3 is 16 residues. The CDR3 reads CASSIRDRGLRNEQYF. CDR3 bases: TGTGCCAGCAGCATCCGGGACAGGGGGCTCCGGAACGAGCAGTACTTC.

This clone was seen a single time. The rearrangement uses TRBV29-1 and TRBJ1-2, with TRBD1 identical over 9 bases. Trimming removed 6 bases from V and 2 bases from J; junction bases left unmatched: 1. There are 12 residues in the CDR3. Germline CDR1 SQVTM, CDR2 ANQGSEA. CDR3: CSVGTGNYGYTF. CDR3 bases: TGCAGCGTGGGGACAGGGAACTATGGCTACACCTTC.

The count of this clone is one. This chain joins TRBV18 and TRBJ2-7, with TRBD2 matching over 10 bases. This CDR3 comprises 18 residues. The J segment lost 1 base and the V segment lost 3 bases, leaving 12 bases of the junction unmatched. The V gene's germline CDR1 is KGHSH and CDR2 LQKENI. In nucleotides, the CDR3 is TGTGCCAGCTCACCGGGGCTAGCGGGGGAGGTGGGGTCCTACGAGCAGTACTTC. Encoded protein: CASSPGLAGEVGSYEQYF.